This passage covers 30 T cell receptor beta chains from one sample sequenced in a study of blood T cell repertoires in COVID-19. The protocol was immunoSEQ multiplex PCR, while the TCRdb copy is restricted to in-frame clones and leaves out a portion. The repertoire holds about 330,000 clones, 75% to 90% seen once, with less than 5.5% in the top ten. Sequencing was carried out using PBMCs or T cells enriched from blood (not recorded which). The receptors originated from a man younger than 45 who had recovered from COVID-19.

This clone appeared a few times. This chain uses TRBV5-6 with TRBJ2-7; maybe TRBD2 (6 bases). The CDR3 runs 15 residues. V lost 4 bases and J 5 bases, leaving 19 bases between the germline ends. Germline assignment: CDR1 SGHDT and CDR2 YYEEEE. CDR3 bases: TGTGCCAGCAGCCCGCGGGGCGCGGGTGGCAACGAGCAGTACTTC. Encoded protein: CASSPRGAGGNEQYF.

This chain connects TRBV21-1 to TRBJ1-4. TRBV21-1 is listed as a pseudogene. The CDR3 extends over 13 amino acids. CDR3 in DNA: TGTGCCAGCTCAAGGTGTGGAGGGGAAAAACTGTTTTTT. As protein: CASSRCGGEKLFF.

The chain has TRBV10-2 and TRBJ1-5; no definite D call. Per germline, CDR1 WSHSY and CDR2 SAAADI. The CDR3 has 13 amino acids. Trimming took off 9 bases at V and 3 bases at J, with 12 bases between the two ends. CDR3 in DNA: TGCGCCAGTGGTGGAGTTTCCAATCAGCCCCAGCATTTT. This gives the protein CASGGVSNQPQHF.

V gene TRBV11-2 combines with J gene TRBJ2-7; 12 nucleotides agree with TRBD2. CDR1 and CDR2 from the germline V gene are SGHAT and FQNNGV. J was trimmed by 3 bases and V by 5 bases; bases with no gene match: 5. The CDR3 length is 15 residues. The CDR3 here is CASSPGLAGNYEQYF. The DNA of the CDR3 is TGTGCCAGCAGCCCAGGACTAGCGGGAAACTACGAGCAGTACTTC.

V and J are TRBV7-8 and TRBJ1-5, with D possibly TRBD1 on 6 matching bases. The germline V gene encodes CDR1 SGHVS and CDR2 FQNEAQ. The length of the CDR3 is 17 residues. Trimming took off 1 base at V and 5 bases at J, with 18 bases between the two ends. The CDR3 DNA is TGTGCCAGCAGCTTAGGTCGGGGCAGGGGAATTGATCAGCCCCAGCATTTT. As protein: CASSLGRGRGIDQPQHF.

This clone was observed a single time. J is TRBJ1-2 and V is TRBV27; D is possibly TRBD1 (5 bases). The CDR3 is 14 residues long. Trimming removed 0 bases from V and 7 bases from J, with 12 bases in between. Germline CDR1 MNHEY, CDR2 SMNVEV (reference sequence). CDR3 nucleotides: TGTGCCAGCAGTTTATCGGCGCGGGGGGTTGGCTACACCTTC. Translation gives CASSLSARGVGYTF.

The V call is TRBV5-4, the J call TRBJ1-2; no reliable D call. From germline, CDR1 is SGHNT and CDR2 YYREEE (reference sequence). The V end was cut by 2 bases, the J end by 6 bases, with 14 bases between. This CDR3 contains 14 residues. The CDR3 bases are TGTGCCAGCAGCTTCCAGAGTCTTCAGGATGGCTACACCTTC. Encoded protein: CASSFQSLQDGYTF.

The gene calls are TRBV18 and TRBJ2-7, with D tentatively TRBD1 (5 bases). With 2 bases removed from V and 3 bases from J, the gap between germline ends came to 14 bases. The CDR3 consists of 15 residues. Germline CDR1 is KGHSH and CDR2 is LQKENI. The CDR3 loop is CASSPGKGPFYEQYF. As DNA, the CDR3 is TGTGCCAGCTCACCAGGAAAGGGGCCCTTCTACGAGCAGTACTTC.

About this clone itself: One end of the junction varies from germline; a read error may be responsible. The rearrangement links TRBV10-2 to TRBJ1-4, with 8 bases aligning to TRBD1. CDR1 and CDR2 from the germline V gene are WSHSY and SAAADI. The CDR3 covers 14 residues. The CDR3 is CASKRTGTTEKLFF. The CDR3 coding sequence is TGCGCCAGCAAAAGGACAGGGACTACTGAAAAACTGTTTTTT.

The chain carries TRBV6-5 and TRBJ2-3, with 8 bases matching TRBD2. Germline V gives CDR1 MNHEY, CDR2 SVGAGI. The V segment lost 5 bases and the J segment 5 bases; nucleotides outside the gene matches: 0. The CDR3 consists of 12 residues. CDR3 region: CASSSGGDTQYF. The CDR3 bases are TGTGCCAGCAGTAGCGGGGGAGATACGCAGTATTTT.

The CDR3 sequence: CASSQERSGGATGANVLTF. Here the CDR3 DNA reads TGTGCCAGCAGCCAAGAACGTAGCGGGGGGGCCACTGGGGCCAACGTCCTGACTTTC. The chain couples TRBV3-1 (or the pseudogene TRBV3-2) to TRBJ2-6, with TRBD2 matching over 11 bases. Germline V gene sequence: CDR1 LGHDT, CDR2 YNNKEL (reference sequence). Unmatched junction bases numbered 6, after V lost 0 bases and J lost 2 bases. The CDR3 is 19 residues long.

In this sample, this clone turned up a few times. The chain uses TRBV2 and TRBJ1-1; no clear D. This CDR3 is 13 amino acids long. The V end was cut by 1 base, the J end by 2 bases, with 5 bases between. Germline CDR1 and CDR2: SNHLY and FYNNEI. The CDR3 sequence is CASSEGANTEAFF. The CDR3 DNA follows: TGTGCCAGCAGTGAAGGAGCAAACACTGAAGCTTTCTTT.

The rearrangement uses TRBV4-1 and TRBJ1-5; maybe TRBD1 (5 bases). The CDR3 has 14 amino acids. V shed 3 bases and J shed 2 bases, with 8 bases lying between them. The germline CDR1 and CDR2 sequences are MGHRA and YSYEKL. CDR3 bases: TGCGCCAGCAGCCAGCAGACAGGCAATCAGCCCCAGCATTTT. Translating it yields CASSQQTGNQPQHF.

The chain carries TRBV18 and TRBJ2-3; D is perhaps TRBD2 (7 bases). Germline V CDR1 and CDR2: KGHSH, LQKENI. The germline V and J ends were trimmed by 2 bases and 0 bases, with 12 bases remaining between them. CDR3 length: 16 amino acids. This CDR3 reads CASSPTGGRSTDTQYF. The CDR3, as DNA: TGTGCCAGCTCACCAACCGGGGGGCGAAGCACAGATACGCAGTATTTT.

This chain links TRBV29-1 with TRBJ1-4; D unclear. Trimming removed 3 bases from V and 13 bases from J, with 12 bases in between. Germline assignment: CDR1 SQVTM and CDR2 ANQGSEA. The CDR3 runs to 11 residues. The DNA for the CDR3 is TGCAGCGTTGACGGAGTAGAAGGACTGTTTTTT. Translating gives CSVDGVEGLFF.

CDR3 sequence reads: CASSFWTSGSTDTQYF. The CDR3 DNA reads TGTGCCAGCAGCTTTTGGACTAGCGGGAGCACAGATACGCAGTATTTT. The genes are TRBV7-8 and TRBJ2-3, with 11 bases identical to TRBD2. J gave up 0 bases and V 3 bases, and 2 bases lay outside the gene matches. The CDR3 is made up of 16 amino acids. The germline gives CDR1 SGHVS, CDR2 FQNEAQ.

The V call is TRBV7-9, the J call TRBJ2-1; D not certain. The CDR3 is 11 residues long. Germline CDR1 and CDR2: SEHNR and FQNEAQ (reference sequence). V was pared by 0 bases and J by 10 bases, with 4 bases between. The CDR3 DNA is TGTGCCAGCAGCTTAGCGGAGGAGCAGTTCTTC. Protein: CASSLAEEQFF.

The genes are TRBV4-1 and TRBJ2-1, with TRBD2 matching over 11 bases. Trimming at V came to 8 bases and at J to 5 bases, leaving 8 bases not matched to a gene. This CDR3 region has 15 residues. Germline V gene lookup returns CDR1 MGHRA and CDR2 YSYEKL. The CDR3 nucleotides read TGCGCCAGCTCGATTTTAGCGGGGGGGGACAATGAGCAGTTCTTC. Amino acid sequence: CASSILAGGDNEQFF.

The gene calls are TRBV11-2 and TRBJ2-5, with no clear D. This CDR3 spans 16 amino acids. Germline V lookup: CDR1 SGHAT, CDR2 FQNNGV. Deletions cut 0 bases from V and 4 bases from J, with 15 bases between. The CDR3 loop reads CASSLDLARLAETQYF. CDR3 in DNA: TGTGCCAGCAGCTTAGATCTGGCCAGACTTGCAGAGACCCAGTACTTC.

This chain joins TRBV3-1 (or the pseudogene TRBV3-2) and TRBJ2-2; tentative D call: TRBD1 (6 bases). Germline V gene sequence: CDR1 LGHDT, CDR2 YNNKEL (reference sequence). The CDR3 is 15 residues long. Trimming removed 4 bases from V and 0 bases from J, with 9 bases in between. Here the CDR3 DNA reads TGTGCCAGCAGCCCCTGGGACACGAACACCGGGGAGCTGTTTTTT. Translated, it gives CASSPWDTNTGELFF.

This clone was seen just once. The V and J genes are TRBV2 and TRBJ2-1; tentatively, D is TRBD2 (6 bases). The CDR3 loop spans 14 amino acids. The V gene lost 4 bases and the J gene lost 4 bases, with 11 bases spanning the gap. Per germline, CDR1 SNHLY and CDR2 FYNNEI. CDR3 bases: TGTGCCAGCAGTGTTGGGACTCTATACAATGAGCAGTTCTTC. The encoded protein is CASSVGTLYNEQFF.

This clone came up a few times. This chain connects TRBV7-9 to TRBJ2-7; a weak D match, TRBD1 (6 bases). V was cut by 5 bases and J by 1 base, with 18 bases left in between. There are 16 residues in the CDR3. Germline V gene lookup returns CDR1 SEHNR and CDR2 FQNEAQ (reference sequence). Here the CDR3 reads CASSPGVGGGSYEQYF. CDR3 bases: TGTGCCAGCAGCCCAGGGGTGGGCGGAGGATCCTACGAGCAGTACTTC.

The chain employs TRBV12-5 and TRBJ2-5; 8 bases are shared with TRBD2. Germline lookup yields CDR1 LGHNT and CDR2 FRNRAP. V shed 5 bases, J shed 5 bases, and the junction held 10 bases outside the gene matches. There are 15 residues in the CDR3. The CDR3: CASGHSGRGEETQYF. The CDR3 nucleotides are TGTGCTAGTGGTCACTCCGGGCGGGGGGAGGAGACCCAGTACTTC.

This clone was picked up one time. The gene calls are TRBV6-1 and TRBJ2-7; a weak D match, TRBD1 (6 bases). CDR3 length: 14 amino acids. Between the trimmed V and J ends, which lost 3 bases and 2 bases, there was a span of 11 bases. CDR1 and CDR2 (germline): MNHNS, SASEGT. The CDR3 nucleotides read TGTGCCAGCAGTGATAGACAGGCCCCCTACGAGCAGTACTTC. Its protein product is CASSDRQAPYEQYF.

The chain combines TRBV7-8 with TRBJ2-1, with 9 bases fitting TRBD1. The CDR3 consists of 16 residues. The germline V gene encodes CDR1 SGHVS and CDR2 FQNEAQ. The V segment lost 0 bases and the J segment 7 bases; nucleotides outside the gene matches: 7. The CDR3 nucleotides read TGTGCCAGCAGCTTAGCCCGCGGGACAGGGCAAAATGAGCAGTTCTTC. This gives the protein CASSLARGTGQNEQFF.

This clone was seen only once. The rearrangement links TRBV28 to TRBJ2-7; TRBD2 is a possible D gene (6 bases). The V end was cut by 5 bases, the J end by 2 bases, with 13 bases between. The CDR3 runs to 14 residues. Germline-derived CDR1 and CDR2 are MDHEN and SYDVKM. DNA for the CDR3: TGTGCCAGCAGTCCTCGGACTACCCCCTACGAGCAGTACTTC. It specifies CASSPRTTPYEQYF.

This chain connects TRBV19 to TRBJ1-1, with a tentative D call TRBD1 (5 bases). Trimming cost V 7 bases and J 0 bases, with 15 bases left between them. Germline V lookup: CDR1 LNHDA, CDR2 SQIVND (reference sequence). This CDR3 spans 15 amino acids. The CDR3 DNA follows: TGTGCCAGTACCCTACAGGTACAGTTGAACACTGAAGCTTTCTTT. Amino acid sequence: CASTLQVQLNTEAFF.

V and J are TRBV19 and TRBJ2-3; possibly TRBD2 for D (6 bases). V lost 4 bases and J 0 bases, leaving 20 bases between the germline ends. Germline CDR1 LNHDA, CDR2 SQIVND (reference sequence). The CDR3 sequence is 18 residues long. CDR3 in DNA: TGTGCCAGTAGTAGGGATGGGAGGCAGCGCAGAAGCACAGATACGCAGTATTTT. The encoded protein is CASSRDGRQRRSTDTQYF.

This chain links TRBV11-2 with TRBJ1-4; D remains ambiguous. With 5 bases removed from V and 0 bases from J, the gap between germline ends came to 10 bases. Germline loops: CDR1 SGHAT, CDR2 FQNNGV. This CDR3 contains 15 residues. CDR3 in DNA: TGTGCCAGCAGCCAGGACTCTTCAACTAATGAAAAACTGTTTTTT. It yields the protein CASSQDSSTNEKLFF.

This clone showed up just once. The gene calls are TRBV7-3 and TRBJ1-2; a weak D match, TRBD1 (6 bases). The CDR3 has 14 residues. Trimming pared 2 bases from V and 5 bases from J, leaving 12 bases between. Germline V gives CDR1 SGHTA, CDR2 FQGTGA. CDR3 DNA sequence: TGTGCCAGCAGCTTAGAGGGGGATCGATATGGCTACACCTTC. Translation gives CASSLEGDRYGYTF.